The following is a TCR beta chain sequence with its context. Its antigen is not known. Sequenced by immunoSEQ multiplex PCR; TCRdb stores in-frame clones only, minus some. The table includes about 50,000 clones, 80% to 90% detected once. The entry originates in a study of CD4+ T cells in melanoma. General study points: CD8+ T cell, macrophage and B cell function reportedly correlated with neoantigen-specific CD4+ T cells.

V lost 9 bases to trimming and J lost 2 bases; unmatched junction nucleotides: 3. Germline lookup yields CDR1 LNHDA and CDR2 SQIVND (reference sequence). The CDR3 consists of 14 residues. The sequence was obtained from a human donor with melanoma. V usage is TRBV19 and J usage is TRBJ2-2, with TRBD1 matching over 10 bases. Sequencing was carried out using peripheral blood. As DNA, the CDR3 is TGTGCCAGCCGGGACAGGGGTAACACCGGGGAGCTGTTTTTT. Its translation: CASRDRGNTGELFF.